These 25 T cell receptor beta chains originate from one sample sequenced in a study of blood T cell repertoires in COVID-19. Sequenced by immunoSEQ multiplex PCR; TCRdb stores in-frame clones only, minus some. The sample consists of some 60,000 clones, about 90% of them appearing once. Sequencing input: peripheral blood. These receptors all come from a man in his sixties with acute or convalescent COVID-19.

The chain combines TRBV19 with TRBJ2-7; D may be TRBD1 (6 bases). Trimming removed 6 bases from V and 2 bases from J, with 17 bases in between. This CDR3 contains 15 residues. CDR1 is LNHDA, CDR2 SQIVND, per germline (reference sequence). The chain's CDR3 is CASSPGTHSTYEQYF. The CDR3 nucleotides read TGTGCCAGTAGCCCTGGGACACATTCCACCTACGAGCAGTACTTC.

On this clone: The junction shows a germline mismatch at one end, possibly a read error. J is TRBJ2-1 and V is TRBV5-1; possibly TRBD2 for D (7 bases). Germline V gives CDR1 SGHRS, CDR2 YFSETQ. The CDR3 loop spans 15 amino acids. The chain's CDR3 is CARSEGGARRDEQFF. The DNA of the CDR3 is TGCGCCCGCAGCGAGGGGGGGGCCCGTCGGGATGAGCAGTTCTTC. Together with reference TRBV5-1 and TRBJ2-1, the CDR3 gives the full variable domain: KAGVTQTPRYLIKTRGQQVTLSCSPISGHRSVSWYQQTPGQGLQFLFEYFSETQRNKGNFPGRFSGRQFSNSRSEMNVSTLELGDSALYLCARSEGGARRDEQFFGPGTRLTVL.

This clone was seen a single time. The gene calls are TRBV11-1 and TRBJ1-3, with unresolved D. CDR1 and CDR2 from the germline V gene are SGHAT and FQDESV (reference sequence). The CDR3 has 12 residues. Trimming removed 5 bases at V and 2 bases at J, with 4 bases between. This chain's CDR3 is CASSSPGNTIYF. CDR3 sequence (DNA): TGTGCCAGCAGCAGCCCTGGAAACACCATATATTTT.

The V call is TRBV10-3, the J call TRBJ1-1; D not certain. Trimming left V 2 bases short and J 5 bases short, with 6 bases between. In germline, CDR1 is ENHRY, CDR2 SYGVKD. The CDR3 covers 12 residues. The CDR3 DNA is TGTGCCATCAGTGAGGGTAGAACTGAAGCTTTCTTT. This sequence encodes CAISEGRTEAFF.

This chain links TRBV7-9 with TRBJ2-2, with TRBD2 matching 7 bases. CDR3 length: 12 residues. CDR1 and CDR2 from the germline V gene are SEHNR and FQNEAQ (reference sequence). V trimming: 5 bases; J trimming: 7 bases; junction bases outside the gene matches: 1. The CDR3 DNA reads TGTGCCAGCAGCGGGGACTACGGGGAGCTGTTTTTT. It codes for CASSGDYGELFF.

This chain joins TRBV28 and TRBJ2-1; 12 positions agree with TRBD2. The CDR3 runs to 14 residues. V trimming: 10 bases; J trimming: 6 bases; junction bases outside the gene matches: 7. The germline V gene encodes CDR1 MDHEN and CDR2 SYDVKM. CDR3 in amino acids: CATQTSGRTNEQFF. The CDR3 coding sequence is TGTGCCACCCAGACTAGCGGGAGAACCAATGAGCAGTTCTTC.

DNA for the CDR3: TGTGCCAGCAGCCCCGGGACTACGAATCGGGCAGATACGCAGTATTTT. Residues: CASSPGTTNRADTQYF. The chain employs TRBV11-3 and TRBJ2-3, with 7 bases fitting TRBD2. Per the germline V gene, CDR1 is SGHNT and CDR2 is YENEEA. The CDR3 runs to 16 residues. V was clipped by 5 bases and J by 4 bases; unmatched bases: 12.

V gene TRBV13 combines with J gene TRBJ1-2; D is undetermined. Trimming took off 4 bases at V and 5 bases at J, with 11 bases between the two ends. The CDR3 covers 13 residues. Germline V gives CDR1 PRHDT, CDR2 FYEKMQ (reference sequence). The CDR3 protein is CASSSGGSYGYTF. The CDR3 DNA follows: TGTGCCAGCAGCTCTGGAGGGAGTTATGGCTACACCTTC.

The chain recombines TRBV4-3 with TRBJ2-3; D gene unclear. This CDR3 contains 14 residues. The V end lost 3 bases, the J end lost 3 bases, and 10 bases lay between the germline ends. Germline CDR1 LGHNA, CDR2 YSLEER. The CDR3 sequence is CASSHDSRTDTQYF. CDR3 coding DNA: TGCGCCAGCAGCCACGACTCCCGAACAGATACGCAGTATTTT.

This sequence joins TRBV18 and TRBJ2-7, with D possibly TRBD1 on 6 matching bases. The V end was cut by 0 bases, the J end by 7 bases, with 16 bases between. This CDR3 has 15 residues. CDR1 is KGHSH and CDR2 is LQKENI in the germline V gene. CDR3 in amino acids: CASSPPGQGPNEQYF. The DNA of the CDR3 is TGTGCCAGCTCACCACCGGGACAAGGCCCTAATGAGCAGTACTTC.

The V call is TRBV6-4, the J call TRBJ2-1; TRBD2 matches at 7 bases. Germline lookup yields CDR1 MRHNA and CDR2 SNTAGT. The V and J ends lost 5 bases and 0 bases, in that order; junction bases with no gene match: 7. This CDR3 region has 16 residues. CDR3 DNA: TGTGCCAGCAGTCCCACTAGCGCGAGCTCCTACAATGAGCAGTTCTTC. Translated, it gives CASSPTSASSYNEQFF.

The chain uses TRBV5-4 and TRBJ2-7, with D possibly being TRBD1 (5 bases). This CDR3 is built from 15 residues. Germline CDR1 and CDR2: SGHNT and YYREEE (reference sequence). V gave up 1 base and J gave up 3 bases, with 14 bases separating them. The chain's CDR3 is CASSLYRQGVYEQYF. CDR3 DNA: TGTGCCAGCAGCTTGTATCGGCAGGGTGTCTACGAGCAGTACTTC.

This clone was seen once. The V and J genes are TRBV7-9 and TRBJ1-5; D is possibly TRBD1 (6 bases). CDR3 size: 13 residues. CDR1 is SEHNR, CDR2 FQNEAQ, per germline (reference sequence). V was trimmed by 5 bases and J by 6 bases, leaving 11 bases between them. As DNA, the CDR3 is TGTGCCAGCAGCAGGGGGAGGGGTCAGCCCCAGCATTTT. Translation: CASSRGRGQPQHF.

This chain's CDR3 is CASSFTELTEAFF. Here the CDR3 DNA reads TGCGCCAGCAGCTTTACAGAACTCACTGAAGCTTTCTTT. The V gene is TRBV5-1, the J gene TRBJ1-1; D not certain. Trimming stripped 2 bases from V and 4 bases from J, with 9 bases between. Germline assignment: CDR1 SGHRS and CDR2 YFSETQ. This CDR3 comprises 13 residues.

This chain links TRBV6-5 with TRBJ2-7; 7 bases agree with TRBD1. Trimming at V came to 4 bases and at J to 3 bases, leaving 9 bases not matched to a gene. CDR3 length: 15 residues. Germline CDR1 is MNHEY and CDR2 is SVGAGI. As DNA, the CDR3 is TGTGCCAGCAGTTTCCCCCAGGACAGGTTCTACGAGCAGTACTTC. This encodes CASSFPQDRFYEQYF.

The V gene is TRBV7-9, the J gene TRBJ2-2; D is uncertain. V shed 5 bases and J shed 5 bases, with 12 bases lying between them. The germline gives CDR1 SEHNR, CDR2 FQNEAQ (reference sequence). This CDR3 is 14 amino acids long. This CDR3 reads CASSPTRNTGELFF. CDR3 coding DNA: TGTGCCAGCAGCCCGACAAGAAATACCGGGGAGCTGTTTTTT.

The gene calls are TRBV19 and TRBJ2-5; 8 bases align to TRBD1. This CDR3 comprises 15 residues. Trimming removed 4 bases from V and 5 bases from J; junction bases left unmatched: 9. The germline CDR1 and CDR2 sequences are LNHDA and SQIVND (reference sequence). The CDR3 sequence: CASSNPGGQIETQYF. CDR3 nucleotide sequence: TGTGCCAGTAGTAACCCAGGGGGCCAGATTGAGACCCAGTACTTC.

The chain employs TRBV7-9 and TRBJ2-1; TRBD2 agrees at 10 bases. The length of the CDR3 is 17 residues. CDR1 is SEHNR, CDR2 FQNEAQ, per germline (reference sequence). J was trimmed by 3 bases and V by 2 bases; bases with no gene match: 7. In DNA, the CDR3 is TGTGCCAGCAGCTTAAGGAAAGGACTAGCGGTCTACAATGAGCAGTTCTTC. It is translated as CASSLRKGLAVYNEQFF.

The V call is TRBV7-3, the J call TRBJ2-1, with 8 nucleotides matching TRBD1. The junction had 7 bases not matched to a gene; V was cut back by 2 bases and J by 4 bases. Germline V gene data show CDR1 as SGHTA and CDR2 as FQGTGA. The CDR3 sequence is 16 residues long. CDR3 residues: CASSLAPGTGYNEQFF. The CDR3 coding sequence is TGTGCCAGCAGCTTAGCCCCCGGGACAGGATACAATGAGCAGTTCTTC.

The J gene is TRBJ2-5, the V gene TRBV9, with 7 bases aligning to TRBD2. The V segment lost 0 bases and the J segment 5 bases; nucleotides outside the gene matches: 7. The CDR3 runs to 15 residues. From germline, CDR1 is SGDLS and CDR2 YYNGEE. The CDR3 nucleotides are TGTGCCAGCAGCGTAGCGGGAGGCCCCCAGGAGACCCAGTACTTC. This translates into CASSVAGGPQETQYF.

V gene TRBV4-1 combines with J gene TRBJ2-3; 10 bases map to TRBD1. CDR1 is MGHRA and CDR2 is YSYEKL in the germline V gene. The V and J ends lost 5 bases and 3 bases, in that order; junction bases with no gene match: 5. There are 15 residues in the CDR3. Written as DNA, the CDR3 is TGCGCCAGCAGCACCCGGACAGGGGGAACAGATACGCAGTATTTT. Residues: CASSTRTGGTDTQYF.

V is TRBV5-4 and J is TRBJ2-6, with 15 bases identical to TRBD2. Losses at the gene ends were 7 bases for V and 0 bases for J; bases not matched to a gene: 11. CDR3 length: 20 amino acids. Germline V gene lookup returns CDR1 SGHNT and CDR2 YYREEE (reference sequence). The CDR3 DNA reads as TGTGCCAGCTCTCTTCCGGGACTAGCGGGAGGAAGCTCTGGGGCCAACGTCCTGACTTTC. This codes for CASSLPGLAGGSSGANVLTF. The full variable domain, rest sourced from reference TRBV5-4 and TRBJ2-6, is ETGVTQSPTHLIKTRGQQVTLRCSSQSGHNTVSWYQQALGQGPQFIFQYYREEENGRGNFPPRFSGLQFPNYSSELNVNALELDDSALYLCASSLPGLAGGSSGANVLTFGAGSRLTVL.

The chain couples TRBV11-2 to TRBJ2-7; TRBD1 matches at 10 bases. The germline CDR1 and CDR2 sequences are SGHAT and FQNNGV. V lost 4 bases and J lost 1; bases outside the gene matches: 10. The CDR3 loop spans 17 amino acids. The CDR3 protein is CASSSIDRGLLSYEQYF. The CDR3 nucleotides are TGTGCCAGCAGCTCAATCGACAGGGGGCTTTTATCCTACGAGCAGTACTTC.

The V call is TRBV30, the J call TRBJ1-6; a weak D match, TRBD1 (5 bases). The germline CDR1 and CDR2 sequences are GTSNPN and SVGIG (reference sequence). The V and J ends lost 5 bases and 10 bases respectively, with 15 bases between them. The CDR3 runs to 13 residues. The DNA for the CDR3 is TGTGCCTGGGAGGGGTCAGCACACTCACCCCTCCACTTT. Its translation is CAWEGSAHSPLHF.

V usage is TRBV15 and J usage is TRBJ2-3, with TRBD2 identical over 12 bases. Germline V CDR1 and CDR2: LNHNV, YYDKDF (reference sequence). V shed 3 bases and J 4 bases; nucleotides not matched to a gene: 5. The length of the CDR3 is 16 residues. CDR3 amino acids: CATSSQLAGGADTQYF. The CDR3 DNA reads as TGTGCCACCAGCAGCCAACTAGCGGGAGGTGCAGATACGCAGTATTTT.